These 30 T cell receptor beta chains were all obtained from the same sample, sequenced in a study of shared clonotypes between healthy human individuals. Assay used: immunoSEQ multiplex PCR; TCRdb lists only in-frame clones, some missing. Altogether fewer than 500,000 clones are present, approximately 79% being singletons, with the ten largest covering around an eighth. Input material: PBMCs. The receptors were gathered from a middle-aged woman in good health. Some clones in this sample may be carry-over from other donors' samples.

In DNA form, the CDR3 reads TGTGCCAGCTCACCCCCTGTTAAACAGGGGTACGAGCAGTACTTC. This gives the protein CASSPPVKQGYEQYF. The rearrangement uses TRBV18 and TRBJ2-7; 7 nucleotides match TRBD1. CDR1 KGHSH and CDR2 LQKENI come from the germline V gene. The CDR3 totals 15 residues. Trimming cost V 3 bases and J 4 bases; bases outside gene matches: 9.

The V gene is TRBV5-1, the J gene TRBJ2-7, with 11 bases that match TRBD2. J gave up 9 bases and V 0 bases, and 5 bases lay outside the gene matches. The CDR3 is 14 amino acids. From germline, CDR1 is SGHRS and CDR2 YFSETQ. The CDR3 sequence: CASSLALAGDGQYF. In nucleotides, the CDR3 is TGCGCCAGCAGCTTGGCACTAGCGGGAGACGGGCAGTACTTC. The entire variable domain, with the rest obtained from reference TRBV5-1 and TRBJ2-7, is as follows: KAGVTQTPRYLIKTRGQQVTLSCSPISGHRSVSWYQQTPGQGLQFLFEYFSETQRNKGNFPGRFSGRQFSNSRSEMNVSTLELGDSALYLCASSLALAGDGQYFGPGTRLTVT.

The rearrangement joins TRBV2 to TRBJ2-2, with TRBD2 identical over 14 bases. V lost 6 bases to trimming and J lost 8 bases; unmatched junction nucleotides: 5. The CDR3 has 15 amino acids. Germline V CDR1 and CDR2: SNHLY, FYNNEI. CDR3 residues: CASSRLAGGSGELFF. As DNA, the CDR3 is TGTGCCAGCAGCCGACTAGCGGGAGGGTCAGGGGAGCTGTTTTTT.

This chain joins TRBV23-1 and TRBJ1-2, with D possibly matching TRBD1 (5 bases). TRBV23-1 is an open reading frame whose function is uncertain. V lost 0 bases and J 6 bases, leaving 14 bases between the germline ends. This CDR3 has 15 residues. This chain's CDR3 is CASSQSSRGMDGYTF. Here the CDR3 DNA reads TGCGCCAGCAGTCAATCGTCTAGGGGTATGGATGGCTACACCTTC.

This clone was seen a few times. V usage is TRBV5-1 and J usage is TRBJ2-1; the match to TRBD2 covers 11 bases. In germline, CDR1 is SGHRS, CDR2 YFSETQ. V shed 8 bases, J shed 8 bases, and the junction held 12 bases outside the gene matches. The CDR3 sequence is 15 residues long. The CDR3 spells CASKTTSGSMYEQFF. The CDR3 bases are TGCGCCAGTAAAACTACTAGCGGGAGTATGTATGAGCAGTTCTTC. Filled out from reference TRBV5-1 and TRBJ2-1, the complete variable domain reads KAGVTQTPRYLIKTRGQQVTLSCSPISGHRSVSWYQQTPGQGLQFLFEYFSETQRNKGNFPGRFSGRQFSNSRSEMNVSTLELGDSALYLCASKTTSGSMYEQFFGPGTRLTVL.

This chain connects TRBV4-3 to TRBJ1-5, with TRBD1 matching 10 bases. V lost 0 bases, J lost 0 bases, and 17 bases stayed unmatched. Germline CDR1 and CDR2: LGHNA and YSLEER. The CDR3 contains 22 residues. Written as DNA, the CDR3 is TGCGCCAGCAGCCAAGACGGGGGACCGGGACAGGGGCCCCCCTATAGCAATCAGCCCCAGCATTTT. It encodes CASSQDGGPGQGPPYSNQPQHF.

The CDR3 sequence: CASRGTGTEQYF. The CDR3, as DNA: TGTGCCAGCAGGGGGACAGGTACCGAGCAGTACTTC. This chain links TRBV2 with TRBJ2-7; 8 nucleotides agree with TRBD1. CDR1 is SNHLY, CDR2 FYNNEI, per germline. The J segment lost 6 bases and the V segment lost 6 bases, leaving 4 bases of the junction unmatched. CDR3 length: 12 amino acids.

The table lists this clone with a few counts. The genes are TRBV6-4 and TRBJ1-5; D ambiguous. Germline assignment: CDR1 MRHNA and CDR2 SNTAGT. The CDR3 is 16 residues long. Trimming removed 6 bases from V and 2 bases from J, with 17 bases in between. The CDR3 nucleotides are TGTGCCAGCAGGATTCGAGGGAGGGTGGGCAATCAGCCCCAGCATTTT. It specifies CASRIRGRVGNQPQHF.

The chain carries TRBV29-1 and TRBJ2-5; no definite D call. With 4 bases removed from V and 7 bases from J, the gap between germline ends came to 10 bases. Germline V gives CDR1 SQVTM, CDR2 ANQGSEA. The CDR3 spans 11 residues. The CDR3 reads CSVVVGLTQYF. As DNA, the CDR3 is TGCAGCGTTGTGGTAGGATTGACCCAGTACTTC. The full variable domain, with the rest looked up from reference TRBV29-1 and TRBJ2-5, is SAVISQKPSRDICQRGTSLTIQCQVDSQVTMMFWYRQQPGQSLTLIATANQGSEATYESGFVIDKFPISRPNLTFSTLTVSNMSPEDSSIYLCSVVVGLTQYFGPGTRLLVL.

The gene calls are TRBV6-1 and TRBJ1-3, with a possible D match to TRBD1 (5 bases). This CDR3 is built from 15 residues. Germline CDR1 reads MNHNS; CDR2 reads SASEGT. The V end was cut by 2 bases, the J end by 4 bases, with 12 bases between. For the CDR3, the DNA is TGTGCCAGCAGTGAATTCTCAGGGATCGGAAACACCATATATTTT. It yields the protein CASSEFSGIGNTIYF.

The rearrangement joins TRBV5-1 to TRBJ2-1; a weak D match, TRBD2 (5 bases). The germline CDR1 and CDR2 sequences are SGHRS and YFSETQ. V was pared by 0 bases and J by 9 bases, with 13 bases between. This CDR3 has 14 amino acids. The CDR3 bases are TGCGCCAGCAGCTTGGTGGGTACTAGTATTGAGCAGTTCTTC. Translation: CASSLVGTSIEQFF.

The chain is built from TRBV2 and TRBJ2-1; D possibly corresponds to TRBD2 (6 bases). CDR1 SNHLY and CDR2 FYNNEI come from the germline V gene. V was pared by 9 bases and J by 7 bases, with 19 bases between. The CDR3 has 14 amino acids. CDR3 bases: TGTGCCAGTGAACGGGAACTAGCAAGTAATGAGCAGTTCTTC. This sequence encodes CASERELASNEQFF. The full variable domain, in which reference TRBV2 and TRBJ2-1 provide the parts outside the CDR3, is EPEVTQTPSHQVTQMGQEVILRCVPISNHLYFYWYRQILGQKVEFLVSFYNNEISEKSEIFDDQFSVERPDGSNFTLKIRSTKLEDSAMYFCASERELASNEQFFGPGTRLTVL.

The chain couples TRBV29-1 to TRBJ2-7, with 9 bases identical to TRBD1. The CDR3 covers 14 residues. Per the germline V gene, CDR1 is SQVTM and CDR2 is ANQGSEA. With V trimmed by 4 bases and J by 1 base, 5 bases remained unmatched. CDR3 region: CSVVSGTGSYEQYF. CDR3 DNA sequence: TGCAGCGTTGTGTCAGGGACAGGGTCCTACGAGCAGTACTTC.

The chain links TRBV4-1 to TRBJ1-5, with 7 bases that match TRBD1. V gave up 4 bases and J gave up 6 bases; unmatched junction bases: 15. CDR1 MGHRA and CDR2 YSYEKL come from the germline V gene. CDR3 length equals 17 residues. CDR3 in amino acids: CASSLTLNLQGGQPQHF. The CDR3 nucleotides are TGCGCCAGCAGCCTCACACTGAATCTTCAGGGGGGTCAGCCCCAGCATTTT.

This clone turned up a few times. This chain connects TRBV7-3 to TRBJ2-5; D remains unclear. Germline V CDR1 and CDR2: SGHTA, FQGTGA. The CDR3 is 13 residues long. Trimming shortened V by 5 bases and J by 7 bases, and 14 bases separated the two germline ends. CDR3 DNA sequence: TGTGCCAGCAGCAACGGTGGTGAGGCGACCCAGTACTTC. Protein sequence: CASSNGGEATQYF.

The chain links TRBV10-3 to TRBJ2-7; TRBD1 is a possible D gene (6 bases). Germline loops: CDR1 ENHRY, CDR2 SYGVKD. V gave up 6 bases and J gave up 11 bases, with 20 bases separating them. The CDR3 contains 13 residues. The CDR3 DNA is TGTGCCATCAGAGACGCGGCAGGGGCGGAGGAGTACTTC. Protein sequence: CAIRDAAGAEEYF.

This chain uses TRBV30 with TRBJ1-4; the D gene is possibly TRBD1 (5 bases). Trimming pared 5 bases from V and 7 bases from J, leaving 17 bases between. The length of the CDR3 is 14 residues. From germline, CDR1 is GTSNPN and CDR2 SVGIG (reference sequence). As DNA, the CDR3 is TGTGCCTGGGGAGGTGGGGGTGTTGCTGAAAAACTGTTTTTT. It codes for CAWGGGGVAEKLFF.

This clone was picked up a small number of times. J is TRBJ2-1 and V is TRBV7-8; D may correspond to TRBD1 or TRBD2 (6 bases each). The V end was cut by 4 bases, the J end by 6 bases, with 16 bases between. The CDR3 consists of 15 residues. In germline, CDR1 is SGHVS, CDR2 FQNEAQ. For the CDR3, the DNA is TGTGCCAGCAGCTCACAACTCGGGGGCATCAATGAGCAGTTCTTC. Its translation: CASSSQLGGINEQFF.

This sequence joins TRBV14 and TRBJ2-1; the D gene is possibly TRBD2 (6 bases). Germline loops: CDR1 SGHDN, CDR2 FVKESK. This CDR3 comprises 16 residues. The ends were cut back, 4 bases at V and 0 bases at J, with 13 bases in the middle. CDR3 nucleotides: TGTGCCAGCAGCCCTCTAGCGTTAAGCTCCTACAATGAGCAGTTCTTC. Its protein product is CASSPLALSSYNEQFF.

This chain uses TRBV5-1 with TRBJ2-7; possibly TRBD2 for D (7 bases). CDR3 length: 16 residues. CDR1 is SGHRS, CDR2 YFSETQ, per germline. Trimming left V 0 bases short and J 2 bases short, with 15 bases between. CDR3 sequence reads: CASSLASGGGTYEQYF. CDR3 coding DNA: TGCGCCAGCAGCTTGGCCTCAGGCGGGGGCACCTACGAGCAGTACTTC.

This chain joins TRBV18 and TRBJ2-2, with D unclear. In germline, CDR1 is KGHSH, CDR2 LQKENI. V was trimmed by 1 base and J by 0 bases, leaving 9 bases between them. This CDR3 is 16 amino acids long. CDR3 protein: CASSPLGRSNTGELFF. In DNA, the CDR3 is TGTGCCAGCTCACCACTTGGACGATCGAACACCGGGGAGCTGTTTTTT.

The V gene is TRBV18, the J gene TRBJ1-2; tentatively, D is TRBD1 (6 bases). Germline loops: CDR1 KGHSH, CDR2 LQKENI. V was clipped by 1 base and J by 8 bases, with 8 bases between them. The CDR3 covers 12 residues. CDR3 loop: CASSPLGAGYTF. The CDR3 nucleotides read TGTGCCAGCTCACCACTGGGGGCCGGCTACACCTTC.

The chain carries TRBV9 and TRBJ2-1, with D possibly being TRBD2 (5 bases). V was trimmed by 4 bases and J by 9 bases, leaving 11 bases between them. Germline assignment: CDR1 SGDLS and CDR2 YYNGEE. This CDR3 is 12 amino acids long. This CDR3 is CASSPFRGEQFF. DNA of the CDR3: TGTGCCAGCAGCCCCTTCCGGGGTGAGCAGTTCTTC.

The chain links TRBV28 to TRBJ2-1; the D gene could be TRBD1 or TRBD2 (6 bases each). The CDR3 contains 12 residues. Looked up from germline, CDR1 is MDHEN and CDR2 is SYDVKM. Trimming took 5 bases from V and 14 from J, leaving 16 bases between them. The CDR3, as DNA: TGTGCCAGCAGTCTTCGAGGAGGGGGAAAGTTCTTC. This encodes CASSLRGGGKFF.

The CDR3, as DNA: TGTGCCAGCAGCCCAAGACGAGCGGGGGATCAAGAGACCCAGTACTTC. It encodes CASSPRRAGDQETQYF. This sequence joins TRBV7-3 and TRBJ2-5; 8 nucleotides line up with TRBD2. The CDR3 is 16 amino acids. Germline values: CDR1 SGHTA, CDR2 FQGTGA. After removal of 5 bases from V and 2 bases from J, the junction contained 10 bases not matched to a gene.

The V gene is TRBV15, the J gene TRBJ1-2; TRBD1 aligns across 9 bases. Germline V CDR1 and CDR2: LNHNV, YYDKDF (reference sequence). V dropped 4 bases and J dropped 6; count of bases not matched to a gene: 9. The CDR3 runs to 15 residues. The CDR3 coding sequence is TGTGCCACCAGCACCCCACAGGGGGCGCGTGATGGCTACACCTTC. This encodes CATSTPQGARDGYTF.

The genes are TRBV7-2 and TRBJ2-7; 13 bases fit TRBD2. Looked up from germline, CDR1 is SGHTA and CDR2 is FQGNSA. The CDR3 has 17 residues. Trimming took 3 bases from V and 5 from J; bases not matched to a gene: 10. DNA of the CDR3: TGTGCCAGCAGCTTGTCGCCGGGACTAGCGGGATCCCACGAGCAGTACTTC. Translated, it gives CASSLSPGLAGSHEQYF.

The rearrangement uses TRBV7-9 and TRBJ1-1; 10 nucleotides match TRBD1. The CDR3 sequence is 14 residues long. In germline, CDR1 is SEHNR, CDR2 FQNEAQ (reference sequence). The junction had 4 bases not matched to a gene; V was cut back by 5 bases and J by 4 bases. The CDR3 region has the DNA TGTGCCAGCAGCCTCCGGGACAGGGGCACTGAAGCTTTCTTT. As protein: CASSLRDRGTEAFF.

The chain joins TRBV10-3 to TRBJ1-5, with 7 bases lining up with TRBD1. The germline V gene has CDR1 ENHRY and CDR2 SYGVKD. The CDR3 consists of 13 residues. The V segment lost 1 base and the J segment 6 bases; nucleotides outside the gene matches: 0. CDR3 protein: CAISEYRGQPQHF. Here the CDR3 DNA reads TGTGCCATCAGTGAGTACAGGGGTCAGCCCCAGCATTTT.

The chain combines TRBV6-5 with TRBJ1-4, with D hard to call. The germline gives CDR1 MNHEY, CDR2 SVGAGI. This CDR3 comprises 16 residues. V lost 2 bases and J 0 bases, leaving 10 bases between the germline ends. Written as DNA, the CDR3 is TGTGCCAGCAGTTACGGGCCGATAGCAACTAATGAAAAACTGTTTTTT. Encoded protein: CASSYGPIATNEKLFF.